Listed below are T cell receptor beta chains from one sample, sequenced in a study of TIL therapy for anti-PD-1-resistant metastatic lung cancer. The method was immunoSEQ multiplex PCR; TCRdb's version includes in-frame clones alone and lacks a portion of them. The data contain tens of thousands of clones, less than 75% of them singletons. The sample was blood, taken at baseline. Receptors originate from a person aged 25 to 80 with non-small cell lung cancer. CDR3s include the opening cysteine and the closing phenylalanine or tryptophan. A D gene is named only where the DNA matches it firmly. For some rows the clone size is stated as once, few or many, or as a class when expanded; others skip it.

d_gene: NA; v_gene: TRBV6-1; abundance: NA; j_gene: TRBJ1-6; CDR3aa: CASSHRADDSPLHF; CDR3nt: TGTGCCAGCAGCCACAGGGCGGATGATTCACCCCTCCACTTT
d_gene: NA; v_gene: TRBV19; abundance: NA; j_gene: TRBJ1-2; CDR3aa: CASIGAAGYTF; CDR3nt: TGTGCCAGTATCGGCGCAGCCGGCTACACCTTC
d_gene: NA; v_gene: TRBV5-4; abundance: NA; j_gene: TRBJ2-7; CDR3aa: CASSFGTGTSSYEQYF; CDR3nt: TGTGCCAGCAGCTTCGGCACAGGGACAAGCTCCTACGAGCAGTACTTC
d_gene: NA; v_gene: TRBV2; abundance: NA; j_gene: TRBJ2-2; CDR3aa: CASSEGKGLGFGELFF; CDR3nt: TGTGCCAGCAGCGAGGGCAAAGGATTGGGATTTGGGGAGCTGTTTTTT
d_gene: NA; v_gene: TRBV6-1; abundance: NA; j_gene: TRBJ2-2; CDR3aa: CASSEGLTGLPGELFF; CDR3nt: TGTGCCAGCAGTGAAGGCCTCACAGGGTTGCCCGGGGAGCTGTTTTTT
d_gene: NA; v_gene: TRBV5-5; abundance: NA; j_gene: TRBJ2-7; CDR3aa: CASSRVTGYEQYF; CDR3nt: TGTGCCAGCAGCCGCGTGACAGGCTACGAGCAGTACTTC
d_gene: NA; v_gene: TRBV7-2; abundance: NA; j_gene: TRBJ2-1; CDR3aa: CASSQLPRPEQFF; CDR3nt: TGTGCCAGCAGCCAGCTTCCCCGCCCTGAGCAGTTCTTC
d_gene: NA; v_gene: TRBV10-3; abundance: few; j_gene: TRBJ2-2; CDR3aa: CAITPGNTGELFF; CDR3nt: TGTGCCATCACCCCCGGGAACACCGGGGAGCTGTTTTTT
d_gene: NA; v_gene: TRBV28; abundance: NA; j_gene: TRBJ1-1; CDR3aa: CASSFRGRENTEAFF; CDR3nt: TGTGCCAGCAGTTTTCGCGGCAGGGAGAACACTGAAGCTTTCTTT
d_gene: TRBD1; v_gene: TRBV18; abundance: NA; j_gene: TRBJ2-2; CDR3aa: CASSPYLGTGWNTGELFF; CDR3nt: TGTGCCAGCTCACCATACCTCGGGACAGGATGGAACACCGGGGAGCTGTTTTTT
d_gene: NA; v_gene: TRBV5-6; abundance: NA; j_gene: TRBJ2-6; CDR3aa: CASSFGVSGANVLTF; CDR3nt: TGTGCCAGCAGCTTCGGGGTCTCTGGGGCCAACGTCCTGACTTTC
d_gene: TRBD2; v_gene: TRBV4-2; abundance: NA; j_gene: TRBJ2-5; CDR3aa: CASSQVGQAGHQETQYF; CDR3nt: TGTGCCAGCAGCCAAGTCGGACAAGCGGGACACCAAGAGACCCAGTACTTC
d_gene: NA; v_gene: TRBV4-3; abundance: NA; j_gene: TRBJ2-7; CDR3aa: CASSQGHNYPNEQYF; CDR3nt: TGCGCCAGCAGCCAAGGCCACAACTATCCCAACGAGCAGTACTTC
d_gene: TRBD1; v_gene: TRBV28; abundance: NA; j_gene: TRBJ1-2; CDR3aa: CASSQLLTGGDYGYTF; CDR3nt: TGTGCCAGCAGCCAACTCCTGACAGGGGGGGACTATGGCTACACCTTC
d_gene: TRBD2; v_gene: TRBV19; abundance: NA; j_gene: TRBJ2-7; CDR3aa: CASRLTSGGETRDEQYF; CDR3nt: TGTGCCAGTAGGCTGACTAGCGGGGGGGAAACGAGGGACGAGCAGTACTTC
d_gene: TRBD1; v_gene: TRBV19; abundance: NA; j_gene: TRBJ1-1; CDR3aa: CASSMPAGGTEAFF; CDR3nt: TGTGCCAGTAGTATGCCGGCAGGGGGCACTGAAGCTTTCTTT
d_gene: NA; v_gene: TRBV10-3; abundance: NA; j_gene: TRBJ1-1; CDR3aa: CAISESGGTEAFF; CDR3nt: TGTGCCATCAGTGAGTCGGGGGGAACTGAAGCTTTCTTT
d_gene: NA; v_gene: TRBV6-1; abundance: NA; j_gene: TRBJ2-3; CDR3aa: CASSKGAGSTDTQYF; CDR3nt: TGTGCCAGCAGTAAAGGCGCGGGAAGCACAGATACGCAGTATTTT
d_gene: NA; v_gene: TRBV19; abundance: NA; j_gene: TRBJ1-1; CDR3aa: CASSIRSEITEAFF; CDR3nt: TGTGCCAGTAGTATTAGGTCGGAAATCACTGAAGCTTTCTTT